The table lists the clone carrying this TCR beta chain with many counts. Time point in this sample: persistent/refractory GD, antithyroid drugs over 5 years with positive TRAb. TCR sequences were obtained from RNA taken from PBMCs. This entry is derived from a study of regulatory T cells in long-lasting Graves disease. iRepertoire HTBI primers and Arm-PCR of CDR3 regions built TCR beta libraries. TCRdb recomputed calls from the multiplex PCR reads with MiXCR, one row per CDR3 protein. The sample shows some 330,000 distinct CDR3 sequences, roughly 24% of them seen only once. This TCR came from a woman aged 40 to 55 with Graves disease. The material sequenced was peripheral blood mononuclear cells (PBMCs), taken when the disease was refractory, from a patient treated with antithyroid drugs.

CDR3 coding DNA: TGTGCCAGCAGCTCGGTAGTATTCTCCGAGCAGTACTTC. Amino acids: CASSSVVFSEQYF. The genes are TRBV11-2 and TRBJ2-7; D is ambiguous. Trimming pared 4 bases from V and 6 bases from J, leaving 13 bases between. The CDR3 totals 13 residues. Germline CDR1 is SGHAT and CDR2 is FQNNGV.